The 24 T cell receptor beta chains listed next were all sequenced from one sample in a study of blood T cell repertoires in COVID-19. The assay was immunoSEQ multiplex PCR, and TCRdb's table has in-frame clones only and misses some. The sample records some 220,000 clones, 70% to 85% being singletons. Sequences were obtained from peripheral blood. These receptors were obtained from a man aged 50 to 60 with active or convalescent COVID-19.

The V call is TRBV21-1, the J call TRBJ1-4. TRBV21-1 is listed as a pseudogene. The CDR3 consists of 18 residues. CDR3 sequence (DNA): TGTGCCAGCAATTCAAACCTCCCGGGCGGGGGCAGGGGAGAAAAACTGTTTTTT. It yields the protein CASNSNLPGGGRGEKLFF.

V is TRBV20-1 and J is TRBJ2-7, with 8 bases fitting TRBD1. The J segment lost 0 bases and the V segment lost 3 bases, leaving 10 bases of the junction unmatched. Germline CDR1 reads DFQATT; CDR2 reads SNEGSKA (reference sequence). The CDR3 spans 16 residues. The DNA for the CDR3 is TGCAGTGCTAGTCAGCCGCGGACAGGGCTCTCCTACGAGCAGTACTTC. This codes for CSASQPRTGLSYEQYF.

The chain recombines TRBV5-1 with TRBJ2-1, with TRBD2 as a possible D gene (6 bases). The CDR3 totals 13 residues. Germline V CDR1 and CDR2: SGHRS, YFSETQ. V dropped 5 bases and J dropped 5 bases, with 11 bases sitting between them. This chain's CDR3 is CASRLAPNNEQFF. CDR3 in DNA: TGCGCCAGCAGACTAGCCCCGAACAATGAGCAGTTCTTC.

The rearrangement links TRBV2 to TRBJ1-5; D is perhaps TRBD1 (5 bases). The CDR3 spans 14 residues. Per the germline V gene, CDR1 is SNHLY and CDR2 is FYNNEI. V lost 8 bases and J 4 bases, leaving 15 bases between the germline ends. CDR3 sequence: CASGGRQKNQPQHF. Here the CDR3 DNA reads TGTGCCAGCGGGGGGAGACAGAAGAATCAGCCCCAGCATTTT.

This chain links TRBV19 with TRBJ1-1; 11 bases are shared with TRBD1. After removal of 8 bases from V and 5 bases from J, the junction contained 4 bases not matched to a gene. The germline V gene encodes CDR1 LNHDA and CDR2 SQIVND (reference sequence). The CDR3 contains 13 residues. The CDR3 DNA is TGTGCCAGTCGGGGACAGGGGGGTACTGAAGCTTTCTTT. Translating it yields CASRGQGGTEAFF.

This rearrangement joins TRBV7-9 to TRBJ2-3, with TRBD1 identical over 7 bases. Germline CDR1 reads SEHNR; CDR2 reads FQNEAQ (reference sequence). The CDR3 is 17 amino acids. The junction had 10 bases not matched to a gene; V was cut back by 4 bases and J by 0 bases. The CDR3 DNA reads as TGTGCCAGCAGCTCAGGGGGTGAGGGGCGAAGCACAGATACGCAGTATTTT. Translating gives CASSSGGEGRSTDTQYF. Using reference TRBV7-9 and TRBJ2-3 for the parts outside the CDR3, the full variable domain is DTGVSQNPRHKITKRGQNVTFRCDPISEHNRLYWYRQTLGQGPEFLTYFQNEAQLEKSRLLSDRFSAERPKGSFSTLEIQRTEQGDSAMYLCASSSGGEGRSTDTQYFGPGTRLTVL.

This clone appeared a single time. In DNA form, the CDR3 reads TGTGCCAGCAGCTTCATCAAAAACATTCAGTACTTC. Its protein product is CASSFIKNIQYF. The chain recombines TRBV7-2 with TRBJ2-4; D is unclear. CDR3 length: 12 residues. Germline loops: CDR1 SGHTA, CDR2 FQGNSA. The V end was cut by 3 bases, the J end by 3 bases, with 3 bases between.

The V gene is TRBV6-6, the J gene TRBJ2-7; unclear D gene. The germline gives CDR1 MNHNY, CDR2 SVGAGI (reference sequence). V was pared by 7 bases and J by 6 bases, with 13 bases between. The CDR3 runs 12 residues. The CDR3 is CASNLPPGEQYF. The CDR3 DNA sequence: TGTGCCAGCAACCTCCCTCCGGGCGAGCAGTACTTC.

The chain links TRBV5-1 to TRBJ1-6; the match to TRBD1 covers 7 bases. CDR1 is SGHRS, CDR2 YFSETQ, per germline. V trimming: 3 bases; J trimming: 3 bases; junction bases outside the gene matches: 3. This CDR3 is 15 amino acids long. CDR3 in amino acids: CASSSGTVYNSPLHF. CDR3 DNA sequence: TGCGCCAGCAGCTCCGGGACAGTCTATAATTCACCCCTCCACTTT.

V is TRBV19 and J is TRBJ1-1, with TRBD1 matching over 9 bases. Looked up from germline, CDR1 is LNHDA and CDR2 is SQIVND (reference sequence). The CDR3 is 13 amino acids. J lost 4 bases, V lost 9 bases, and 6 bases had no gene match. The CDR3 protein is CASGQGWSTEAFF. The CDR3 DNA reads TGTGCCAGCGGACAGGGGTGGAGCACTGAAGCTTTCTTT.

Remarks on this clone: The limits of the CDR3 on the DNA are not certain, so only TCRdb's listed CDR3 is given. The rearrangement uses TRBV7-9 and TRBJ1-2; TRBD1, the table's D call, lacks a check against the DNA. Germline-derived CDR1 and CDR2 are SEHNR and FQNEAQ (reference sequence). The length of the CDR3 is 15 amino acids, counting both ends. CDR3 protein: CASSSGQGFGNGYTF.

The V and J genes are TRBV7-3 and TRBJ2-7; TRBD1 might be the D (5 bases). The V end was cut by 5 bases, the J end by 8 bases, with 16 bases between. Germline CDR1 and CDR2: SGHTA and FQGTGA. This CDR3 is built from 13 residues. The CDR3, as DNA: TGTGCCAGCAGCGCAACCCCCGACAGCCAGCAGTACTTC. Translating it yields CASSATPDSQQYF.

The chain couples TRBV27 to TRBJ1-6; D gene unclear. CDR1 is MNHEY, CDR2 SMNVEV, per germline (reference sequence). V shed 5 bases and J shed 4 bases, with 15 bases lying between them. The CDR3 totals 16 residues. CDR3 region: CASSPSPRHYNSPLHF. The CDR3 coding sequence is TGTGCCAGCAGTCCCTCCCCGAGACATTATAATTCACCCCTCCACTTT.

The DNA for the CDR3 is TGCGCCAGCAGCCAAGGTGCCCCGGGGGGGGACACAGATACGCAGTATTTT. Translation: CASSQGAPGGDTDTQYF. This chain uses TRBV4-3 with TRBJ2-3; 8 bases match TRBD2. Germline V gene data show CDR1 as LGHNA and CDR2 as YSLEER. The CDR3 is 17 residues long. The ends lost 1 base at V and 2 bases at J; junction bases unmatched: 8.

The chain's CDR3 is CASSPDTGYNSPLHF. The CDR3 bases are TGTGCCAGCAGCCCGGACACTGGGTATAATTCACCCCTCCACTTT. V and J are TRBV5-4 and TRBJ1-6; tentatively, D is TRBD1 (5 bases). The CDR3 consists of 15 residues. Germline lookup yields CDR1 SGHNT and CDR2 YYREEE (reference sequence). V lost 4 bases and J 4 bases, leaving 12 bases between the germline ends. Complete variable domain (other parts from reference TRBV5-4 and TRBJ1-6): ETGVTQSPTHLIKTRGQQVTLRCSSQSGHNTVSWYQQALGQGPQFIFQYYREEENGRGNFPPRFSGLQFPNYSSELNVNALELDDSALYLCASSPDTGYNSPLHFGNGTRLTVT.

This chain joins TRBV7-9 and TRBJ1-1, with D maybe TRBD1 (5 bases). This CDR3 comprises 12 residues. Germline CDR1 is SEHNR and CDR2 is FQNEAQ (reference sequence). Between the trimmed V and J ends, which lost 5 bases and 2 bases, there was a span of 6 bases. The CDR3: CASSQGNTEAFF. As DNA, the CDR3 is TGTGCCAGCAGCCAGGGTAACACTGAAGCTTTCTTT.

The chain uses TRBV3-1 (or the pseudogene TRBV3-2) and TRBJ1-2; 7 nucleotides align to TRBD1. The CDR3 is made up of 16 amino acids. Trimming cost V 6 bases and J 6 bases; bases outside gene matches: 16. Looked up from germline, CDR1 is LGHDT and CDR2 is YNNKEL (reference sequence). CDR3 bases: TGTGCCAGCAGTCTCTTGGGCGCTCAGGGGGTTCATGGCTACACCTTC. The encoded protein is CASSLLGAQGVHGYTF.

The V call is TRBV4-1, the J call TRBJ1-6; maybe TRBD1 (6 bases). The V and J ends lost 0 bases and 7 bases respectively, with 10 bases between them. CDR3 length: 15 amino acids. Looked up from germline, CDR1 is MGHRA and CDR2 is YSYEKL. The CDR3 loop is CASSQDPQGNSPLHF. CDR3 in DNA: TGCGCCAGCAGCCAAGATCCCCAGGGGAATTCACCCCTCCACTTT.

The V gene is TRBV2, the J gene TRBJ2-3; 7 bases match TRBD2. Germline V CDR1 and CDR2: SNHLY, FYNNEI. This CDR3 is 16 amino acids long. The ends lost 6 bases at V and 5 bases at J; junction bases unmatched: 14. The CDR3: CASRTPPGVAGDTQYF. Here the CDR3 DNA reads TGTGCCAGCAGGACGCCCCCCGGGGTAGCGGGAGATACGCAGTATTTT.

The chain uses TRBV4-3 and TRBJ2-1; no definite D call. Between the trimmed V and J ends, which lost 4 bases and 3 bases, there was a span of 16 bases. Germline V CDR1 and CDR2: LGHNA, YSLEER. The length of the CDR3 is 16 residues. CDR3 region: CASSPLYSRHYNEQFF. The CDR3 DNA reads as TGCGCCAGCAGCCCACTTTACAGCAGACACTACAATGAGCAGTTCTTC.

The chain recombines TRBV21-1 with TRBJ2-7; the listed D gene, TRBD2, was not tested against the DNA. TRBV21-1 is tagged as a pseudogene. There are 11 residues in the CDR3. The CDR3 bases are TGTGCCAGCCTTAACTCCTACGAGCAGTACTTC. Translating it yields CASLNSYEQYF.

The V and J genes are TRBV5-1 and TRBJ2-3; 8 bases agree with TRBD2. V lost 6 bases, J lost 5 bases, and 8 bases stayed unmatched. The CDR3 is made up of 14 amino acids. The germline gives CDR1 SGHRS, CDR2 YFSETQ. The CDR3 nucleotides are TGCGCCAGCAAAGCGGGAGCGCTTAGAGATACGCAGTATTTT. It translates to CASKAGALRDTQYF. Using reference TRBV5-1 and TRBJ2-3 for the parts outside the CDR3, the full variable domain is KAGVTQTPRYLIKTRGQQVTLSCSPISGHRSVSWYQQTPGQGLQFLFEYFSETQRNKGNFPGRFSGRQFSNSRSEMNVSTLELGDSALYLCASKAGALRDTQYFGPGTRLTVL.

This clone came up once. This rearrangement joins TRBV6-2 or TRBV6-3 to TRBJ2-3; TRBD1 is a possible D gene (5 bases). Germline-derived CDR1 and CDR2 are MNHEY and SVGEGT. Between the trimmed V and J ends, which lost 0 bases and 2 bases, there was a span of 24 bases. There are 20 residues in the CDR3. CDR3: CASSYSSPLETVGLTDTQYF. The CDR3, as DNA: TGTGCCAGCAGTTACTCGAGCCCCCTGGAGACAGTTGGCCTCACAGATACGCAGTATTTT.

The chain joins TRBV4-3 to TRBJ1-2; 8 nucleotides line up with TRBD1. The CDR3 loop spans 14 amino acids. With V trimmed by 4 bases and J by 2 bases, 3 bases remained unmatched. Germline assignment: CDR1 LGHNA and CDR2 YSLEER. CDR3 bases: TGCGCCAGCAGCCTAAGGACAGGGAACTATGGCTACACCTTC. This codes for CASSLRTGNYGYTF.